This TCR beta chain was documented in a study of cytomegalovirus exposure and HLA in healthy donors. Findings of the study overall: Listed as cytomegalovirus-associated were 150 or so TCR beta chains.

As to this clone: Its antigen is unknown.

The assay was immunoSEQ multiplex PCR, and TCRdb's table has in-frame clones only and misses some. The data contain about 64,000 clones, roughly 91% of them singletons. The J segment lost 4 bases and the V segment lost 0 bases, leaving 7 bases of the junction unmatched. The CDR3 is 16 residues long. Germline loops: CDR1 MGHRA, CDR2 YSYEKL. The chain uses TRBV4-1 and TRBJ2-5; TRBD1 aligns across 8 bases. Sequenced material: PBMCs. The sequence derives from a young woman in good health and CMV-seronegative. For the CDR3, the DNA is TGCGCCAGCAGCCAAGATCTCCAGGGGGCCGCAGAGACCCAGTACTTC. Protein: CASSQDLQGAAETQYF.